This TCR beta chain was profiled in a study of blood T cell repertoires in COVID-19. Sequenced by immunoSEQ multiplex PCR; TCRdb stores in-frame clones only, minus some. The sample has around 150,000 clones, just under 95% seen once. Deletions cut 1 base from V and 3 bases from J, with 6 bases between. The CDR3 has 13 residues. CDR1 and CDR2 from the germline V gene are ENHRY and SYGVKD. The clonotype originates from a woman aged 45-60 years with acute or convalescent COVID-19. Source material: peripheral blood. The chain recombines TRBV10-3 with TRBJ1-1; D is ambiguous. CDR3: CAISELEDTEAFF. DNA for the CDR3: TGTGCCATCAGTGAGTTAGAGGACACTGAAGCTTTCTTT.